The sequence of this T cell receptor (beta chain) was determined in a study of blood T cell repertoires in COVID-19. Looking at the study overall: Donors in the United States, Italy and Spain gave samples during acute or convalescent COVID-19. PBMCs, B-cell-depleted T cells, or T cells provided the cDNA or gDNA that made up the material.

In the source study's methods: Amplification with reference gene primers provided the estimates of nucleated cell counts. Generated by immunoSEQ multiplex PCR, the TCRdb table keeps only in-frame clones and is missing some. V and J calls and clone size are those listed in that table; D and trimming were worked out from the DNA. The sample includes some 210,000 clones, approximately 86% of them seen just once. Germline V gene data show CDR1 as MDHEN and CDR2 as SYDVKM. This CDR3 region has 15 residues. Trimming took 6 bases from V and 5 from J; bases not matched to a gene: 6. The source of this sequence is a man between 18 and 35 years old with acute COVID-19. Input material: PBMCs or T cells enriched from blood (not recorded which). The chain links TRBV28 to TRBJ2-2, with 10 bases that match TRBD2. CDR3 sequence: CASRAAGGPTGELFF. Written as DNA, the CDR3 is TGTGCCAGCAGAGCAGCGGGAGGGCCGACCGGGGAGCTGTTTTTT. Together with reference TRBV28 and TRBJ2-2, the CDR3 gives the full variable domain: DVKVTQSSRYLVKRTGEKVFLECVQDMDHENMFWYRQDPGLGLRLIYFSYDVKMKEKGDIPEGYSVSREKKERFSLILESASTNQTSMYLCASRAAGGPTGELFFGEGSRLTVL.